Below, 32 T cell receptor beta chains from the same sample are listed, as sequenced in a study of post-analysis software for immune sequencing data. Study-level results: A handful of TRBV segments were significantly more frequent in patients than in controls. TRBV5-6, TRBV5-1 and TRBV20-1 were among these segments.

What these receptors recognize is not known. Unique molecular identifiers were carried by the TCR beta cDNA libraries. TCRdb used MiXCR to reprocess the PCR reads, holding one entry per CDR3 protein. Of roughly 800,000 distinct CDR3 sequences in the sample, approximately 30% were seen once. The sample comprised blood. The receptors derive from a girl aged 5-17 years with multiple sclerosis.

On this clonotype: A read error may account for a junction end that differs from germline. The chain joins TRBV20-1 to TRBJ2-3; D possibly uses TRBD1 or TRBD2 (6 bases each). The germline V gene encodes CDR1 DFQATT and CDR2 SNEGSKA (reference sequence). The CDR3 spans 12 residues. CDR3 nucleotide sequence: TGCAGTGCCACGGGGGACACAGATGCGCAGTATTTT. Translated: CSATGDTDAQYF.

This clonotype has only a few counts. This chain links TRBV11-2 with TRBJ1-6; D uncertain. Deletions cut 3 bases from V and 11 bases from J, with 14 bases between. CDR3 length: 14 amino acids. Per the germline V gene, CDR1 is SGHAT and CDR2 is FQNNGV. The CDR3 sequence is CASSFSSSRAPLHF. The CDR3 DNA sequence: TGTGCCAGCAGCTTTAGCTCATCGAGGGCACCCCTCCACTTT.

This clonotype was seen a handful of times. This chain connects TRBV7-8 to TRBJ2-1; 7 bases match TRBD2. The V and J ends lost 5 bases and 5 bases, in that order; junction bases with no gene match: 9. The germline gives CDR1 SGHVS, CDR2 FQNEAQ. The CDR3 covers 15 residues. CDR3 sequence reads: CASSPRLAEDNEQFF. The CDR3 DNA is TGTGCCAGCAGCCCGCGACTAGCCGAAGACAATGAGCAGTTCTTC.

The chain employs TRBV6-6 and TRBJ2-5; TRBD2 matches 7 bases. V shed 5 bases, J shed 2 bases, and the junction held 5 bases outside the gene matches. CDR3 length equals 14 residues. Germline V gives CDR1 MNHNY, CDR2 SVGAGI (reference sequence). The CDR3 sequence: CASSHGTMQETQYF. CDR3 DNA sequence: TGTGCCAGCAGTCACGGGACTATGCAAGAGACCCAGTACTTC.

This chain uses TRBV7-2 with TRBJ2-7, with TRBD2 as a possible D gene (7 bases). The V and J ends lost 2 bases and 0 bases respectively, with 14 bases between them. Germline V gene data show CDR1 as SGHTA and CDR2 as FQGNSA. The CDR3 consists of 16 residues. CDR3 residues: CASSLYGGGLSYEQYF. Written as DNA, the CDR3 is TGTGCCAGCAGCTTATACGGCGGGGGCCTCTCCTACGAGCAGTACTTC.

This rearrangement joins TRBV20-1 to TRBJ2-7, with 15 bases fitting TRBD2. V lost 5 bases and J lost 2; bases outside the gene matches: 7. The CDR3 runs 16 residues. Germline V CDR1 and CDR2: DFQATT, SNEGSKA (reference sequence). Here the CDR3 reads CSAPGLAGGHPYEQYF. The CDR3 bases are TGCAGTGCTCCTGGACTAGCGGGAGGGCACCCCTACGAGCAGTACTTC.

In the case of this clonotype: One junction end does not reproduce the germline sequence, and a read error may be involved. This chain joins TRBV4-3 and TRBJ2-7; TRBD1 matches 8 bases. Germline assignment: CDR1 LGHNA and CDR2 YSLEER. This CDR3 is built from 15 residues. This CDR3 is CASSPGQGGPYKQYF. The CDR3 DNA reads as TGCGCCAGCAGCCCCGGACAGGGCGGACCCTACAAGCAGTACTTC.

This sequence joins TRBV7-2 and TRBJ1-2, with D hard to call. This CDR3 has 13 amino acids. Trimming removed 3 bases from V and 8 bases from J, with 13 bases in between. Germline V lookup: CDR1 SGHTA, CDR2 FQGNSA. This CDR3 reads CASSFRSSPGYTF. The CDR3 bases are TGTGCCAGCAGCTTCCGGTCCTCACCCGGCTACACCTTC. Full variable domain (outside the CDR3, taken from reference TRBV7-2 and TRBJ1-2): GAGVSQSPSNKVTEKGKDVELRCDPISGHTALYWYRQSLGQGLEFLIYFQGNSAPDKSGLPSDRFSAERTGGSVSTLTIQRTQQEDSAVYLCASSFRSSPGYTFGSGTRLTVV.

The table lists this clonotype with a few counts. This chain joins TRBV10-3 and TRBJ2-7; 8 bases map to TRBD2. From germline, CDR1 is ENHRY and CDR2 SYGVKD. The CDR3 sequence is 12 residues long. Trimming removed 10 bases from V and 5 bases from J; junction bases left unmatched: 7. The CDR3 DNA reads TGTGCCACCAGGACTAGCTACCACGAGCAGTACTTC. Protein product: CATRTSYHEQYF.

CDR3 coding DNA: TGTGCCAGCAGCTTAGACTTTGGGGCTAATCAGCCCCAGCATTTT. This sequence encodes CASSLDFGANQPQHF. The chain links TRBV11-2 to TRBJ1-5; tentative D call: TRBD1 (5 bases). The CDR3 sequence is 15 residues long. Trimming removed 0 bases from V and 4 bases from J, with 10 bases in between. Germline V gene lookup returns CDR1 SGHAT and CDR2 FQNNGV.

The chain joins TRBV6-2 or TRBV6-3 to TRBJ1-5; D is possibly TRBD1 (5 bases). From germline, CDR1 is MNHEY and CDR2 SVGEGT. Trimming took off 2 bases at V and 5 bases at J, with 7 bases between the two ends. The CDR3 totals 13 residues. Here the CDR3 reads CASSYGTYQPQHF. As DNA, the CDR3 is TGTGCCAGCAGTTACGGGACTTATCAGCCCCAGCATTTT.

This clonotype was found many times. J is TRBJ2-3 and V is TRBV28, with TRBD2 matching over 9 bases. V trimming: 8 bases; J trimming: 2 bases; junction bases outside the gene matches: 5. The CDR3 is 14 residues long. Germline values: CDR1 MDHEN, CDR2 SYDVKM. CDR3 DNA sequence: TGTGCCAGCTTACCGGGACTAGCCACAGATACGCAGTATTTT. Translated: CASLPGLATDTQYF.

This clonotype has only a few counts. This rearrangement joins TRBV7-2 to TRBJ1-6; 11 nucleotides align to TRBD1. Looked up from germline, CDR1 is SGHTA and CDR2 is FQGNSA. There are 16 residues in the CDR3. V shed 1 base and J 11 bases; nucleotides not matched to a gene: 7. CDR3 sequence reads: CASSLGTGGVRTPLHF. The CDR3, as DNA: TGTGCCAGCAGCTTAGGGACAGGGGGCGTCCGGACACCCCTCCACTTT.

This clonotype was seen a handful of times. The V and J genes are TRBV29-1 and TRBJ1-1; weak D call: TRBD1 (6 bases). CDR1 and CDR2 (germline): SQVTM, ANQGSEA. The ends were cut back, 2 bases at V and 5 bases at J, with 12 bases in the middle. The CDR3 is 13 amino acids. CDR3 residues: CSVEQGIRTEAFF. CDR3 DNA sequence: TGCAGCGTTGAACAGGGGATACGTACTGAAGCTTTCTTT.

This clonotype has just a few counts. V gene TRBV28 combines with J gene TRBJ2-7; the D gene is possibly TRBD2 (6 bases). The CDR3 loop spans 13 amino acids. Trimming left V 7 bases short and J 3 bases short, with 13 bases between. From germline, CDR1 is MDHEN and CDR2 SYDVKM. CDR3 sequence: CASTVGGRYEQYF. CDR3 nucleotide sequence: TGTGCCAGCACAGTCGGAGGGCGCTACGAGCAGTACTTC. Supplemented by reference TRBV28 and TRBJ2-7, the full variable domain reads DVKVTQSSRYLVKRTGEKVFLECVQDMDHENMFWYRQDPGLGLRLIYFSYDVKMKEKGDIPEGYSVSREKKERFSLILESASTNQTSMYLCASTVGGRYEQYFGPGTRLTVT.

This clonotype was recorded a few times. The chain joins TRBV29-1 to TRBJ2-1; possibly TRBD1 or TRBD2 for D (6 bases each). The germline V gene has CDR1 SQVTM and CDR2 ANQGSEA. The CDR3 covers 14 residues. The germline V and J ends were trimmed by 7 bases and 7 bases, with 20 bases remaining between them. The CDR3 DNA sequence: TGCAGCGCCGGAAGGGGGGTGGCCAGGAATGAGCAGTTCTTC. Protein sequence: CSAGRGVARNEQFF.

This clonotype has a handful of counts. The rearrangement links TRBV11-2 to TRBJ2-5, with TRBD2 as a possible D gene (5 bases). Near its end, the DNA agrees better with TRBJ2-7, so the J call may be wrong. The V gene's germline CDR1 is SGHAT and CDR2 FQNNGV. This CDR3 has 14 amino acids. The CDR3 sequence: CASSLALGVYEQYF. The CDR3 coding sequence is TGTGCCAGCAGCTTAGCCCTCGGGGTTTACGAGCAGTACTTC.

This clonotype was observed a handful of times. V and J are TRBV14 and TRBJ2-7, with TRBD2 matching over 7 bases. The germline gives CDR1 SGHDN, CDR2 FVKESK. V lost 6 bases and J lost 1; bases outside the gene matches: 6. The CDR3 has 14 amino acids. CDR3 loop: CASRTGGGSYEQYF. The CDR3 nucleotides read TGTGCCAGCAGAACGGGAGGAGGATCCTACGAGCAGTACTTC.

In this sample, this clonotype turned up a few times. This chain connects TRBV12-5 to TRBJ1-1, with D unclear. Germline V gene data show CDR1 as LGHNT and CDR2 as FRNRAP. V dropped 1 base and J dropped 3 bases, with 3 bases sitting between them. This CDR3 has 12 residues. CDR3 in DNA: TGTGCTAGTGGTTTGGGGGACACTGAAGCTTTCTTT. It yields the protein CASGLGDTEAFF.

The chain carries TRBV13 and TRBJ1-5; no firm D call. CDR1 and CDR2 (germline): PRHDT, FYEKMQ (reference sequence). Trimming removed 0 bases at V and 10 bases at J, with 7 bases between. This CDR3 is built from 12 residues. CDR3 nucleotide sequence: TGTGCCAGCAGCTTAGGCCGCGGACCCCAGCATTTT. This gives the protein CASSLGRGPQHF. Full variable domain (missing parts from reference TRBV13 and TRBJ1-5): AAGVIQSPRHLIKEKRETATLKCYPIPRHDTVYWYQQGPGQDPQFLISFYEKMQSDKGSIPDRFSAQQFSDYHSELNMSSLELGDSALYFCASSLGRGPQHFGDGTRLSIL.

This clonotype was detected a few times. The V and J genes are TRBV6-1 and TRBJ1-1; a possible D gene is TRBD1 (5 bases). V dropped 1 base and J dropped 5 bases, with 14 bases sitting between them. This CDR3 spans 15 amino acids. Germline-derived CDR1 and CDR2 are MNHNS and SASEGT. CDR3 region: CASSEVGAGVTEAFF. The CDR3 DNA reads TGTGCCAGCAGTGAAGTAGGGGCAGGCGTAACTGAAGCTTTCTTT.

The chain carries TRBV6-5 and TRBJ1-2, with a weak D call TRBD1 (6 bases). V was cut by 6 bases and J by 9 bases, with 14 bases left in between. Germline-derived CDR1 and CDR2 are MNHEY and SVGAGI. The CDR3 length is 12 residues. As DNA, the CDR3 is TGTGCCAGCAGCCGAGACAGGTCGCGCTACACCTTC. The encoded protein is CASSRDRSRYTF.

The chain is built from TRBV10-3 and TRBJ2-1, with 10 bases identical to TRBD2. With V trimmed by 0 bases and J by 10 bases, 6 bases remained unmatched. The CDR3 runs to 15 residues. Germline CDR1 is ENHRY and CDR2 is SYGVKD. CDR3 loop: CAISESTSGTDEQFF. Written as DNA, the CDR3 is TGTGCCATCAGTGAGTCCACTAGCGGGACGGACGAGCAGTTCTTC.

Here the CDR3 DNA reads TGCAGTGGAGGAGCGCCTTACAATGAGCAGTTCTTC. Translated: CSGGAPYNEQFF. J is TRBJ2-1 and V is TRBV20-1, with no clear D. CDR3 length: 12 residues. With 7 bases removed from V and 4 bases from J, the gap between germline ends came to 11 bases. The V gene's germline CDR1 is DFQATT and CDR2 SNEGSKA (reference sequence).

Notes on this clonotype: Since a much larger clone is just one base distant, this may be a read error. This chain joins TRBV6-1 and TRBJ2-1; 7 nucleotides line up with TRBD1. Germline CDR1 and CDR2: MNHNS and SASEGT. The CDR3 runs 13 residues. The CDR3 reads CTSSRTGGDEQFF. CDR3 DNA sequence: TGTACCAGCAGCAGGACAGGTGGGGATGAGCAGTTCTTC.

This clonotype was seen only a few times. V and J are TRBV20-1 and TRBJ2-1; TRBD2 is a possible D gene (6 bases). CDR3 length: 15 amino acids. The ends were cut back, 5 bases at V and 8 bases at J, with 22 bases in the middle. Germline CDR1 is DFQATT and CDR2 is SNEGSKA (reference sequence). CDR3 residues: CSACPASSGGDEQFF. The CDR3 DNA reads as TGCAGTGCTTGCCCCGCGAGTAGCGGTGGGGATGAGCAGTTCTTC.

In its sample, this clonotype was seen many times. The V call is TRBV7-2, the J call TRBJ2-7; TRBD2 matches 9 bases. The J segment lost 12 bases and the V segment lost 2 bases, leaving 8 bases of the junction unmatched. CDR1 and CDR2 (germline): SGHTA, FQGNSA. The CDR3 runs 13 residues. The CDR3 reads CASSLLAGTHAYF. Here the CDR3 DNA reads TGTGCCAGCAGCTTACTAGCGGGGACTCATGCGTACTTC.

This clonotype has a handful of counts. The J gene is TRBJ2-5, the V gene TRBV24-1; D unresolved. The CDR3 consists of 14 residues. Germline CDR1 KGHDR, CDR2 SFDVKD. The V and J ends lost 8 bases and 0 bases respectively, with 12 bases between them. This chain's CDR3 is CATTQSGYQETQYF. CDR3 bases: TGTGCCACCACCCAATCTGGGTACCAAGAGACCCAGTACTTC.

The chain is built from TRBV20-1 and TRBJ1-5; tentative D call: TRBD1 (6 bases). CDR1 DFQATT and CDR2 SNEGSKA come from the germline V gene (reference sequence). CDR3 length equals 16 residues. The V and J ends lost 0 bases and 7 bases respectively, with 19 bases between them. CDR3: CSARDLRGAAGQPQHF. CDR3 bases: TGCAGTGCTAGAGATTTAAGGGGGGCGGCGGGGCAGCCCCAGCATTTT.

This sequence joins TRBV5-1 and TRBJ2-3; 16 bases line up with TRBD2. Trimming at V came to 4 bases and at J to 3 bases, leaving 5 bases not matched to a gene. CDR3 length equals 17 residues. Germline-derived CDR1 and CDR2 are SGHRS and YFSETQ. The CDR3 reads CASSTGLAGGPTDTQYF. The CDR3 region has the DNA TGCGCCAGCAGCACGGGACTAGCGGGAGGGCCGACAGATACGCAGTATTTT.

Concerning this clonotype itself: Just one base apart from a much larger clone, this may be a read error. The chain links TRBV28 to TRBJ2-5, with TRBD1 identical over 7 bases. V shed 5 bases, J shed 0 bases, and the junction held 9 bases outside the gene matches. The CDR3 is made up of 16 amino acids. From germline, CDR1 is MDHEN and CDR2 SYDVKM. The DNA for the CDR3 is TGTGCCAGCAGTCCCCCAGTACAGGGGAACCAAGAGACCCAGTACTTC. Protein sequence: CASSPPVQGNQETQYF.

The chain employs TRBV20-1 and TRBJ1-1, with a possible D match to TRBD1 (6 bases). CDR3 length equals 13 residues. Per the germline V gene, CDR1 is DFQATT and CDR2 is SNEGSKA (reference sequence). V gave up 5 bases and J gave up 6 bases, with 16 bases separating them. In DNA, the CDR3 is TGCAGTGCTGTAAAAAACAGGGCCCCTGAAGCTTTCTTT. Translating gives CSAVKNRAPEAFF.